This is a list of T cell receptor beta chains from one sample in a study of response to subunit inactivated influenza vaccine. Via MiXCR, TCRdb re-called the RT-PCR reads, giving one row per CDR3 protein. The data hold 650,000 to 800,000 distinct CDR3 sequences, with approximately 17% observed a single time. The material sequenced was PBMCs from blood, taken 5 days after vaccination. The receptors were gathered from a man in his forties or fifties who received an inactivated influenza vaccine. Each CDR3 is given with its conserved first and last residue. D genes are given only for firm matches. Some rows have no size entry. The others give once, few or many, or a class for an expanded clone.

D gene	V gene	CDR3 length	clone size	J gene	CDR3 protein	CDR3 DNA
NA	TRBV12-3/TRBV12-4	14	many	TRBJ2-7	CASSLEGGAYEQYF	TGTGCCAGCAGTCTAGAGGGGGGGGCCTACGAGCAGTACTTC
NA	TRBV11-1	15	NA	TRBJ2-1	CASSLDTGGHNEQFF	TGTGCCAGCAGCTTAGACACTGGTGGCCACAATGAGCAGTTCTTC
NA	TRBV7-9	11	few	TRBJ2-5	CARAGGETQYF	TGTGCCAGAGCAGGGGGGGAGACCCAGTACTTC
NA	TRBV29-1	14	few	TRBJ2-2	CSVVGGKNTGELFF	TGCAGCGTTGTAGGTGGGAAGAACACCGGGGAGCTGTTTTTT
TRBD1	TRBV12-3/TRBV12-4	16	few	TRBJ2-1	CASSPTGTGPYNEQFF	TGTGCCAGCAGTCCAACCGGGACAGGGCCTTACAATGAGCAGTTCTTC
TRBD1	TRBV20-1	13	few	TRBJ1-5	CSATKGAGQPQHF	TGCAGTGCCACAAAGGGGGCGGGACAGCCCCAGCATTTT
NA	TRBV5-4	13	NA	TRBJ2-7	CASSQGTTYEQYF	TGTGCCAGCAGCCAAGGGACCACCTACGAGCAGTACTTC
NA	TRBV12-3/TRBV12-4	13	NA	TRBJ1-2	CASTMGGNYGYTF	TGTGCCAGCACCATGGGGGGAAACTATGGCTACACCTTC
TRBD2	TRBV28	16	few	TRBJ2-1	CASSQWTSGRGNEQFF	TGTGCCAGCAGTCAATGGACTAGCGGGAGGGGAAATGAGCAGTTCTTC
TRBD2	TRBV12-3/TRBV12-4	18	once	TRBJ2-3	CASSFLAGGTTSTDTQYF	TGTGCCAGCAGTTTCCTAGCGGGAGGGACGACTAGCACAGATACGCAGTATTTT
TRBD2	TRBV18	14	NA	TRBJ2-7	CASSPRLAGSEQYF	TGTGCCAGCTCACCACGACTAGCGGGTAGCGAGCAGTACTTC
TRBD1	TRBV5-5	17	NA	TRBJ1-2	CASSRGGTGGPLYGYTF	TGTGCCAGCAGCCGAGGTGGGACAGGGGGCCCACTTTATGGCTACACCTTC
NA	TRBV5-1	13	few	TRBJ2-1	CASVLGSDNEQFF	TGCGCCAGCGTATTAGGATCCGACAATGAGCAGTTCTTC
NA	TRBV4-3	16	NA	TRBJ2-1	CASSRKSGDSYNEQFF	TGCGCCAGCAGCCGCAAATCAGGGGACTCCTACAATGAGCAGTTCTTC
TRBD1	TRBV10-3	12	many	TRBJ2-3	CAISGTGETQYF	TGTGCCATCAGCGGGACAGGAGAAACGCAGTATTTT
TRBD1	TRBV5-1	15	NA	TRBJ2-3	CASSTGQGGSDTQYF	TGCGCCAGCAGCACAGGACAGGGAGGTTCAGATACGCAGTATTTT
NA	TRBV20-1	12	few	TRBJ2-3	CSALPRGDTQYF	TGCAGTGCCCTGCCTCGGGGAGATACGCAGTATTTT
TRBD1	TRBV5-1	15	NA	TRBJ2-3	CASSLPRQGPDTQYF	TGCGCCAGCAGCTTGCCGAGACAGGGCCCAGATACGCAGTATTTT